This TCR beta chain was retrieved from a study of siplizumab effects on memory and regulatory T cells. To note about this clone: Antigen specificity is unknown.

The germline CDR1 and CDR2 sequences are SGHNT and YYREEE (reference sequence). V gave up 0 bases and J gave up 6 bases, with 10 bases separating them. The length of the CDR3 is 14 residues. An approximately 6-day coculture at 37°C was performed with the mixed lymphocyte reaction cells. Findings and limits, study-wide: Significant reduction of alloreactive sequences traceable to unstimulated CD4+ memory cells was observed with siplizumab.

The repertoire was sequenced with immunoSEQ multiplex PCR; TCRdb's copy has only in-frame clones and lacks some. Of roughly 7,000 clones in the sample, about a third were seen once. The genes are TRBV5-4 and TRBJ2-1; D unclear. This receptor was taken from a human donor in good health; the cells came from an allogeneic mixed lymphocyte reaction. The sequenced material came from CFSE-low (dividing) CD8+ T cells sorted from an allogeneic mixed lymphocyte reaction. The CDR3 is CASSLVSSRNEQFF. CDR3 nucleotides: TGTGCCAGCAGCTTGGTTTCCTCCCGCAATGAGCAGTTCTTC.